The following is a T cell receptor (beta chain) sequence with its context. Amplification targeted the TCR beta CDR3 regions, with RNA transcripts as the source material. RT-PCR in the first round used HTBI primers; a second-round multiplex PCR followed. MiXCR, applied by TCRdb to the multiplex PCR reads, yields one record per CDR3 protein. The sample records fewer than 250,000 distinct CDR3 sequences, under 30% being singletons. The CDR3 covers 16 residues. CDR1 and CDR2 (germline): SGHTA, FQGNSA. V shed 1 base and J shed 4 bases, with 11 bases lying between them. The sample is drawn from a study of Graves' ophthalmopathy and Graves' hyperthyroidism.

The rearrangement links TRBV7-2 to TRBJ1-6, with a tentative D call TRBD1 (6 bases). The sequence was collected from a man aged 50-60 years with Graves' ophthalmopathy. Sequenced material: peripheral blood. The CDR3 DNA is TGTGCCAGCAGCTTAGGGGGGGCGAGGTATAATTCACCCCTCCACTTT. Translating gives CASSLGGARYNSPLHF.